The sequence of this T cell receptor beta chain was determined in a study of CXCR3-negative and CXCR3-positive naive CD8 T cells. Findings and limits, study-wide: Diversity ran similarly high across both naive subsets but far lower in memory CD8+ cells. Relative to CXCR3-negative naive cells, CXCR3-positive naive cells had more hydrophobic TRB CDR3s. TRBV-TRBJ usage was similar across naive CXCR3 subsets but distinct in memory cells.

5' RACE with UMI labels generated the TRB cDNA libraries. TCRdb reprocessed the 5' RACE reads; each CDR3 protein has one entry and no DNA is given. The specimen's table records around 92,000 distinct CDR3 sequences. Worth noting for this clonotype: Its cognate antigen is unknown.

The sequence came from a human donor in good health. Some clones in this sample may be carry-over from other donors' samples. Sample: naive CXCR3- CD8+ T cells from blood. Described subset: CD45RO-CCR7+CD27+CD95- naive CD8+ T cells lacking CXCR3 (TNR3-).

The chain's CDR3 is CSVEDRDYEQYF. V gene TRBV29-1 combines with J gene TRBJ2-7; TCRdb indicates TRBD1, and absent DNA this call remains unverified. Germline lookup yields CDR1 SQVTM and CDR2 ANQGSEA. This CDR3 comprises 12 residues.